The 22 T cell receptor beta chains listed next were all sequenced from one sample in a study of blood T cell repertoires in COVID-19. TCRdb keeps only in-frame clones here, not all; method: immunoSEQ multiplex PCR. Of 360,000 or so clones listed, roughly 90% are singletons. What was sequenced was peripheral blood. These receptors were obtained from a woman aged 60-75 years with COVID-19, enrolled during active disease.

The CDR3 spells CASSQTGGAVVETQYF. The CDR3 nucleotides are TGTGCCAGCAGCCAAACGGGGGGGGCGGTAGTTGAGACCCAGTACTTC. This chain connects TRBV3-1 (or the pseudogene TRBV3-2) to TRBJ2-5; 8 bases match TRBD2. The germline CDR1 and CDR2 sequences are LGHDT and YNNKEL (reference sequence). V lost 2 bases to trimming and J lost 5 bases; unmatched junction nucleotides: 10. This CDR3 comprises 16 residues.

The V gene is TRBV5-1, the J gene TRBJ1-2; D gene unclear. The CDR3 has 15 amino acids. CDR1 is SGHRS and CDR2 is YFSETQ in the germline V gene. V lost 0 bases and J 0 bases, leaving 9 bases between the germline ends. The CDR3 region is CASSLVQASNYGYTF. CDR3 coding DNA: TGCGCCAGCAGCTTGGTGCAGGCATCTAACTATGGCTACACCTTC.

J is TRBJ1-2 and V is TRBV7-3; tentative D call: TRBD1 (5 bases). Trimming pared 6 bases from V and 2 bases from J, leaving 19 bases between. The germline V gene has CDR1 SGHTA and CDR2 FQGTGA. The CDR3 consists of 16 residues. This chain's CDR3 is CASRTTRRGVNYGYTF. The CDR3 DNA is TGTGCCAGCAGAACGACAAGGCGGGGGGTAAACTATGGCTACACCTTC.

The chain links TRBV11-2 to TRBJ1-2; D possibly corresponds to TRBD1 (5 bases). V was clipped by 5 bases and J by 2 bases, with 15 bases between them. There are 15 residues in the CDR3. Per the germline V gene, CDR1 is SGHAT and CDR2 is FQNNGV. The CDR3 DNA sequence: TGTGCCAGCAGCCCAGTCGGCAGGACAAACTATGGCTACACCTTC. Amino acids: CASSPVGRTNYGYTF.

A single count supports this clone. Within the sample, other DNA sequences also encode this same CDR3. The rearrangement joins TRBV19 to TRBJ2-5; TRBD2 matches at 10 bases. Germline CDR1 is LNHDA and CDR2 is SQIVND (reference sequence). The CDR3 runs to 16 residues. The V and J ends lost 3 bases and 1 base, in that order; junction bases with no gene match: 5. The CDR3 region has the DNA TGTGCCAGTAGTATTGTAGCGGGGGGCCTCCAAGAGACCCAGTACTTC. Translation gives CASSIVAGGLQETQYF.

V is TRBV5-4 and J is TRBJ2-5, with 8 bases identical to TRBD2. The germline V gene encodes CDR1 SGHNT and CDR2 YYREEE (reference sequence). The CDR3 is made up of 14 amino acids. The J segment lost 6 bases and the V segment lost 4 bases, leaving 8 bases of the junction unmatched. In nucleotides, the CDR3 is TGTGCCAGCAGCCCGCGCGGGGGGTTAAAGACCCAGTACTTC. This codes for CASSPRGGLKTQYF.

V is TRBV6-5 and J is TRBJ1-2; TRBD1 aligns across 8 bases. Germline V gene data show CDR1 as MNHEY and CDR2 as SVGAGI. The CDR3 covers 14 residues. The junction had 6 bases not matched to a gene; V was cut back by 5 bases and J by 4 bases. The chain's CDR3 is CASSTQGAVYGYTF. CDR3 sequence (DNA): TGTGCCAGCAGTACCCAGGGGGCGGTCTATGGCTACACCTTC.

V and J are TRBV10-1 and TRBJ1-4, with TRBD1 identical over 7 bases. Germline V gene data show CDR1 as WNHNN and CDR2 as SYGVQD (reference sequence). J gave up 8 bases and V 7 bases, and 10 bases lay outside the gene matches. The CDR3 is 14 amino acids. CDR3 bases: TGCGCCAGCACCTTTCTGGACAGGCCAGAAAAACTGTTTTTT. Its translation is CASTFLDRPEKLFF.

The chain employs TRBV18 and TRBJ1-1; D possibly corresponds to TRBD1 (6 bases). V lost 0 bases, J lost 2 bases, and 10 bases lay in between. Germline loops: CDR1 KGHSH, CDR2 LQKENI. The CDR3 loop spans 15 amino acids. CDR3 residues: CASSPPQGLNTEAFF. The CDR3 DNA follows: TGTGCCAGCTCACCACCCCAGGGGTTAAACACTGAAGCTTTCTTT.

J is TRBJ1-2 and V is TRBV6-1; 12 bases match TRBD1. The CDR3 spans 17 residues. Trimming removed 2 bases from V and 8 bases from J; junction bases left unmatched: 12. CDR1 is MNHNS and CDR2 is SASEGT in the germline V gene. CDR3 nucleotide sequence: TGTGCCAGCAGTGAAAGGGGGACAGGGGGCTTTCTCTACGGCTACACCTTC. It encodes CASSERGTGGFLYGYTF.

This clone was counted only a few times. The CDR3 here is CASSDMGQVNTEAFF. The CDR3 DNA reads as TGTGCCAGCAGTGACATGGGACAGGTCAACACTGAAGCTTTCTTT. V is TRBV2 and J is TRBJ1-1, with 8 bases matching TRBD1. This CDR3 has 15 residues. V lost 3 bases to trimming and J lost 2 bases; unmatched junction nucleotides: 5. Germline V CDR1 and CDR2: SNHLY, FYNNEI. Filled out from reference TRBV2 and TRBJ1-1, the complete variable domain reads EPEVTQTPSHQVTQMGQEVILRCVPISNHLYFYWYRQILGQKVEFLVSFYNNEISEKSEIFDDQFSVERPDGSNFTLKIRSTKLEDSAMYFCASSDMGQVNTEAFFGQGTRLTVV.

CDR3 nucleotide sequence: TGTGCCAGTAGTATAGTACAGAACACCGGGGAGCTGTTTTTT. Translated, it gives CASSIVQNTGELFF. This chain links TRBV19 with TRBJ2-2; the D is unclear. The germline gives CDR1 LNHDA, CDR2 SQIVND (reference sequence). Trimming removed 1 base at V and 1 base at J, with 4 bases between. CDR3 length: 14 amino acids.

The J gene is TRBJ2-7, the V gene TRBV6-5, with TRBD1 as a possible D gene (6 bases). Trimming pared 10 bases from V and 1 base from J, leaving 11 bases between. This CDR3 is built from 12 residues. Germline CDR1 MNHEY, CDR2 SVGAGI. The CDR3 DNA follows: TGTGCCACCCAGGGGTATTCCTACGAGCAGTACTTC. This encodes CATQGYSYEQYF.

The chain is built from TRBV27 and TRBJ2-7; maybe TRBD1 (5 bases). CDR3 length: 14 amino acids. V was shortened by 3 bases and J by 4 bases, with 13 bases between the two germline ends. Germline CDR1 is MNHEY and CDR2 is SMNVEV (reference sequence). CDR3: CASSFRRPGYEQYF. The CDR3 nucleotides are TGTGCCAGCAGTTTTCGTCGGCCAGGGTACGAGCAGTACTTC.

The rearrangement links TRBV4-1 to TRBJ1-6; maybe TRBD1 (6 bases). V was pared by 5 bases and J by 9 bases, with 14 bases between. Germline-derived CDR1 and CDR2 are MGHRA and YSYEKL. The CDR3 has 14 residues. The CDR3 sequence: CASSSGTGTSPLHF. For the CDR3, the DNA is TGCGCCAGCAGCTCCGGAACAGGGACTTCACCCCTCCACTTT.

This sequence joins TRBV6-5 and TRBJ1-2, with D unresolved. The CDR3 length is 13 residues. V gave up 6 bases and J gave up 0 bases, with 8 bases separating them. Germline V CDR1 and CDR2: MNHEY, SVGAGI. The CDR3 loop is CASSGTANYGYTF. The CDR3 DNA reads as TGTGCCAGCAGCGGAACAGCTAACTATGGCTACACCTTC.

The gene calls are TRBV19 and TRBJ1-3; TRBD1 might be the D (5 bases). V was shortened by 6 bases and J by 4 bases, with 19 bases between the two germline ends. The CDR3 spans 16 residues. Germline CDR1 LNHDA, CDR2 SQIVND (reference sequence). CDR3 loop: CASSGNGGAFGNTIYF. The CDR3 bases are TGTGCCAGTAGCGGGAACGGGGGAGCGTTCGGAAACACCATATATTTT.

This chain connects TRBV10-3 to TRBJ1-2; TRBD1 agrees at 8 bases. The germline V gene encodes CDR1 ENHRY and CDR2 SYGVKD. This CDR3 has 14 amino acids. V shed 6 bases, J shed 7 bases, and the junction held 10 bases outside the gene matches. The CDR3 region is CAIRDSGTGGGYTF. The CDR3, as DNA: TGTGCCATCAGAGATTCCGGGACAGGTGGTGGCTACACCTTC.

The chain uses TRBV7-6 and TRBJ2-7; 7 positions match TRBD1. This CDR3 spans 14 amino acids. Germline loops: CDR1 SGHVS, CDR2 FNYEAQ. With V trimmed by 5 bases and J by 0 bases, 4 bases remained unmatched. CDR3 protein: CASSNGDSSYEQYF. The CDR3 DNA sequence: TGTGCCAGCAGCAACGGGGACAGCTCCTACGAGCAGTACTTC.

This clone was counted only a few times. The chain recombines TRBV10-3 with TRBJ1-1; 8 bases align to TRBD1. Germline loops: CDR1 ENHRY, CDR2 SYGVKD. J lost 4 bases, V lost 8 bases, and 0 bases had no gene match. This CDR3 region has 11 residues. The CDR3 reads CAIGQGTEAFF. For the CDR3, the DNA is TGTGCCATCGGACAGGGCACTGAAGCTTTCTTT.

The gene calls are TRBV19 and TRBJ1-2, with a possible D match to TRBD1 (5 bases). The germline CDR1 and CDR2 sequences are LNHDA and SQIVND (reference sequence). Trimming removed 7 bases from V and 4 bases from J, with 19 bases in between. This CDR3 has 15 amino acids. The CDR3 spells CASTTPRQSSYGYTF. The DNA of the CDR3 is TGTGCCAGTACCACCCCCCGACAGTCTTCCTATGGCTACACCTTC.

The rearrangement joins TRBV4-1 to TRBJ1-2; 9 bases fit TRBD1. The CDR3 runs 16 residues. Trimming at V came to 2 bases and at J to 5 bases, leaving 9 bases not matched to a gene. Germline V lookup: CDR1 MGHRA, CDR2 YSYEKL. The CDR3 here is CASSQQETGTGYGYTF. The CDR3 nucleotides are TGCGCCAGCAGCCAACAGGAGACCGGGACAGGGTATGGCTACACCTTC.